The clone carrying this T cell receptor (beta chain) was seen a handful of times. Its antigen remains unknown. This sample is drawn from a study of T cells after yellow fever vaccination. Study-wide findings and caveats: Contamination by abundant bulk-population clonotypes could be present in FACS-sorted repertoires. Secondary responses were weaker yet peaked faster, day 5 versus 15.

TCRdb redid the calling of the 5' RACE reads with MiXCR, one entry per CDR3 protein. There are 400,000 or so distinct CDR3 sequences in the sample; around a sixth occur only once, and roughly a sixth lies in the top ten. The junction had 10 bases not matched to a gene; V was cut back by 10 bases and J by 4 bases. Germline V CDR1 and CDR2: SEHNR, FQNEAQ (reference sequence). This CDR3 contains 13 residues. Sequencing was performed on PBMCs, taken before the yellow fever booster vaccination. The receptor was isolated from a man younger than 35 who received the YFV17D yellow fever vaccine. The chain joins TRBV7-9 to TRBJ2-7; TRBD2 agrees at 7 bases. CDR3 DNA: TGTGCCACCGATATAGGCGGGGGATACGAGCAGTACTTC. Translation: CATDIGGGYEQYF.